This note documents a single T cell receptor beta chain sequence. This receptor's antigen is unknown. Base quality data are lacking; no much larger clone is found one base away. These data belong to a study of blood T cell repertoires in COVID-19 (TCRdb year 2020). Background on the whole study: The collaborator samples originated in the United States, Italy and Spain and spanned the acute and convalescent phases of COVID-19. Where HLA class I and class II types were available, the types were taken from metadata supplied by the sample provider, not from assay-based typing. The samples were drawn from the first 160 participants of the ongoing ImmuneRACE study and from 1,254 subjects provided by 6 global collaborators. Sample metadata almost always included a de-identified subject ID, COVID-19 status, age in years and sex. The prospective study material was composed of cDNA or gDNA derived from T cells, B-cell-depleted T cells, or PBMCs. Subjects who had been exposed to COVID-19, were actively infected with it, or had recovered from it provided the deeply sampled blood TCRbeta repertoires that made up the dataset. The repertoires were made available in a free public database intended to serve as a resource for research on the immune response to SARS-CoV-2.

What the study reported, not specific to this receptor: The amount of clinical and demographic metadata varied by source and participant and was provided uncurated.

The immunoSEQ Assay, a bias-controlled multiplex PCR, was used to amplify TCRbeta CDR3 regions from genomic DNA. Turning to the authors' computational methods: Within the assay, amplification of reference gene primers was used to estimate how many nucleated cells each sample contained. To quantify the absolute abundance of each unique TCRbeta CDR3 rearrangement, sequence reads were collapsed and filtered. For each sample, productive Simpson clonality was calculated by taking the square root of Simpson's diversity index across productive rearrangements. Held by TCRdb, this immuneACCESS table contains in-frame sequences only and omits some clones. Under half of the omission traces to an unresolved V gene where checked; the cause of the rest is unknown. V and J calls and clone size are those listed in that table; D and trimming were worked out from the DNA. The sample records tens of thousands of clones, 90% to 95% of which are singletons. The ten top clones hold approximately 4.3% of the sample.

For CDR1 and CDR2, the germline V gene lists MNHEY and SVGAGI. The cysteine opens and the phenylalanine closes a CDR3 of 15 amino acids. The read is trimmed to its CDR3 DNA, 45 bases read in frame from base 1. V trim: 0 bases; J trim: 3 bases; unmatched bases: 4. Each collaborating institution followed its own protocols to collect whole blood in K2EDTA tubes. For TCRbeta analysis, collaborators shipped samples as frozen whole blood, isolated PBMCs, or DNA extracted from either of those sample types. The chain is encoded by TRBV6-5 joined to TRBJ2-7, and 8 junctional nucleotides match TRBD1. The clonotype originates from a human donor with active COVID-19. The donor label of this sample is uncertain. The specimen sequenced was peripheral blood. The sequenced DNA: TGTGCCAGCAGTTACTCCGGACAGGGATACTACGAGCAGTACTTC. The encoded protein is CASSYSGQGYYEQYF.